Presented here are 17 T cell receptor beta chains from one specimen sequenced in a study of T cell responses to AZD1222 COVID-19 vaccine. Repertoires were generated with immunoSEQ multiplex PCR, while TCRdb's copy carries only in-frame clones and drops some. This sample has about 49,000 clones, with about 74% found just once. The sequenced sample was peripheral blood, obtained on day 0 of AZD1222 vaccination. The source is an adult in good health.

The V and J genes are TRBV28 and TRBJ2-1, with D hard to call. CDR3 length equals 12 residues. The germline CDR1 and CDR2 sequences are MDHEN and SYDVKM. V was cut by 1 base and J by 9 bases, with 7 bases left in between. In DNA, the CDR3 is TGTGCCAGCAGTTTATCCCATAGTGAGCAGTTCTTC. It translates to CASSLSHSEQFF.

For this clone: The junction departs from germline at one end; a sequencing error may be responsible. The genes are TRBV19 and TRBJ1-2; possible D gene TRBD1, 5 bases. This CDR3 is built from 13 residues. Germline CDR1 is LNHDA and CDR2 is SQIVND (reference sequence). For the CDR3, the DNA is TGTGCCAGTAGCCCTCTGGGGCCCGGGATCGGCTCTTTC. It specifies CASSPLGPGIGSF.

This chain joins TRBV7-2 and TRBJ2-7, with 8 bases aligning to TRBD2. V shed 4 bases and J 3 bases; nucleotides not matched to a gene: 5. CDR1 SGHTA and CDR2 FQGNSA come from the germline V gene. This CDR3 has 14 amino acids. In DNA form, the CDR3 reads TGTGCCAGCAGCTCCGTAGCGGGATTCTACGAGCAGTACTTC. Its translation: CASSSVAGFYEQYF.

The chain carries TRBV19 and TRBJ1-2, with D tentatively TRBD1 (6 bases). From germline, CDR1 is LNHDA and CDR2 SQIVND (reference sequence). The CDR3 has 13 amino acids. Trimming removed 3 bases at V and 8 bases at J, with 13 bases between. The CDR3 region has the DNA TGTGCCAGTAGTATGTACAGGGAAGGAGGCTACACCTTC. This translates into CASSMYREGGYTF. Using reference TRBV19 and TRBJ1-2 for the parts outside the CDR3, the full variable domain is DGGITQSPKYLFRKEGQNVTLSCEQNLNHDAMYWYRQDPGQGLRLIYYSQIVNDFQKGDIAEGYSVSREKKESFPLTVTSAQKNPTAFYLCASSMYREGGYTFGSGTRLTVV.

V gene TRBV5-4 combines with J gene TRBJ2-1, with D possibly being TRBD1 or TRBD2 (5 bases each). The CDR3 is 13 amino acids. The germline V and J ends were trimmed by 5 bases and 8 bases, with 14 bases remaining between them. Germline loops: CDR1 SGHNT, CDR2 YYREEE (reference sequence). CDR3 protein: CASRFRRGDEQFF. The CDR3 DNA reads TGTGCCAGCAGATTCCGCCGGGGCGATGAGCAGTTCTTC.

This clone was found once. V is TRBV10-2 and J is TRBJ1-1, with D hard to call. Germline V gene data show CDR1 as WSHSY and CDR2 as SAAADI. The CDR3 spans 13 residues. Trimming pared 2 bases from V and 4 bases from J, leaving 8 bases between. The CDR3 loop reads CASSEQRGTEAFF. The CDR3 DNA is TGCGCCAGCAGTGAGCAACGGGGCACTGAAGCTTTCTTT.

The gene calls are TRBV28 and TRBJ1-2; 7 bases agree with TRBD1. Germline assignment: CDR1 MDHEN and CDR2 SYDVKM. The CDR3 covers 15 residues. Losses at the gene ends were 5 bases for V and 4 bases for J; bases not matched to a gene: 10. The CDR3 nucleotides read TGTGCCAGCAGTCCGGGGACAGCTGTGAGCTATGGCTACACCTTC. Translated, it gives CASSPGTAVSYGYTF.

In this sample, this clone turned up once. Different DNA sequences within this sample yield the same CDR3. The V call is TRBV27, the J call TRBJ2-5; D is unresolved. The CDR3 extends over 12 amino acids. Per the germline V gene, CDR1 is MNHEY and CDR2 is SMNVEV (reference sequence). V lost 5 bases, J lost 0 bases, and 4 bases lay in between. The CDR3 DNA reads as TGTGCCAGCAGTCTTGACCAAGAGACCCAGTACTTC. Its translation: CASSLDQETQYF.

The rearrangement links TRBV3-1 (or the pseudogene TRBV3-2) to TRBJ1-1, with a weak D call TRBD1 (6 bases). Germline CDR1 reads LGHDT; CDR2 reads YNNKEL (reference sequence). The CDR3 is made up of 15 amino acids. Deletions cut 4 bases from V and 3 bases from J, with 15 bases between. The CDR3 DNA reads TGTGCCAGCAGCCTGAAGGGGGGAGGGGACACTGAAGCTTTCTTT. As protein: CASSLKGGGDTEAFF.

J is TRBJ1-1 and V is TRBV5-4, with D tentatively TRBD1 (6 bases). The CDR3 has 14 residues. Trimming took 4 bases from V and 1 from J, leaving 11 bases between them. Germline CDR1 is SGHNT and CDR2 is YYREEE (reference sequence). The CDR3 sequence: CASSLPQGNTEAFF. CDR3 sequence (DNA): TGTGCCAGCAGCCTGCCACAGGGGAACACTGAAGCTTTCTTT.

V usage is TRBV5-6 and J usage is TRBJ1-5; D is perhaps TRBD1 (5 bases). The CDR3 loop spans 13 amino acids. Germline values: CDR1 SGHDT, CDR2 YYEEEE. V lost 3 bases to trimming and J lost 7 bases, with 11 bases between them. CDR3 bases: TGTGCCAGCAGCTGGGGGACGGGACAGCCCCAGCATTTT. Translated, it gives CASSWGTGQPQHF.

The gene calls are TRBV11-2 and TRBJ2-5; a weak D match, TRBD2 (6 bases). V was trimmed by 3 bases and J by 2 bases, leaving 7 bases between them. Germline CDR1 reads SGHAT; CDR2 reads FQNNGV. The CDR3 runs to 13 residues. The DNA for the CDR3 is TGTGCCAGCAGCTTGCGGGGTCAAGAGACCCAGTACTTC. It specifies CASSLRGQETQYF.

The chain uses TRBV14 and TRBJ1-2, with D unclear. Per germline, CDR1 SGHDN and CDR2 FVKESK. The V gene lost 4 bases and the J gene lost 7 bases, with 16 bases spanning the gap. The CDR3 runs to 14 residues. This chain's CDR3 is CASSRATRLSGYTF. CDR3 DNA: TGTGCCAGCAGCCGAGCGACGAGGCTCTCTGGCTACACCTTC. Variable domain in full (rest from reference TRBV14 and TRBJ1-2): EAGVTQFPSHSVIEKGQTVTLRCDPISGHDNLYWYRRVMGKEIKFLLHFVKESKQDESGMPNNRFLAERTGGTYSTLKVQPAELEDSGVYFCASSRATRLSGYTFGSGTRLTVV.

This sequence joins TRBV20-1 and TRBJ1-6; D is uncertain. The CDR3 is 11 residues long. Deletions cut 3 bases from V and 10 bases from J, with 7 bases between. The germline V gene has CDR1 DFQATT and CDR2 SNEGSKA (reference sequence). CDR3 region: CSASRVSPLHF. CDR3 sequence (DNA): TGCAGTGCTAGTAGAGTATCACCCCTCCACTTT.

This CDR3 reads CAGETGLNTEAFF. CDR3 sequence (DNA): TGTGCCGGCGAAACGGGGTTGAACACTGAAGCTTTCTTT. The V and J genes are TRBV7-9 and TRBJ1-1; D is undetermined. Germline V gene sequence: CDR1 SEHNR, CDR2 FQNEAQ (reference sequence). This CDR3 spans 13 amino acids. V lost 11 bases and J 0 bases, leaving 13 bases between the germline ends.

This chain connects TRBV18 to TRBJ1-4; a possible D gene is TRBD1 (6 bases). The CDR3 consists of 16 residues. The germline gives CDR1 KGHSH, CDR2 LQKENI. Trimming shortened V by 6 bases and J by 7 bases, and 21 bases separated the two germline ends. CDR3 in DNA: TGTGCCAGCTCCCCAATGGGATGGGGGCTGTCTGAAAAACTGTTTTTT. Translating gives CASSPMGWGLSEKLFF.

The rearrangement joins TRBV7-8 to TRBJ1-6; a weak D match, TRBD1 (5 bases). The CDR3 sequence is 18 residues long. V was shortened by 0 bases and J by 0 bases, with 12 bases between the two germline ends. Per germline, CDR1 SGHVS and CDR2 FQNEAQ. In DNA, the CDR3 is TGTGCCAGCAGCTTAGCGAGGCAGGGAAGCTCCTATAATTCACCCCTCCACTTT. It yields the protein CASSLARQGSSYNSPLHF.